One sample yielded the 7 T cell receptor beta chains listed below, sequenced in a study of blood T cell repertoires in COVID-19. Clones were read by immunoSEQ multiplex PCR, and TCRdb kept only the in-frame ones, dropping some. This sample has about 300,000 clones, with roughly 85% found just once. The sequenced material came from PBMCs or T cells enriched from blood (not recorded which). These receptor sequences come from a woman aged 50 to 60 who had recovered from COVID-19.

J is TRBJ1-6 and V is TRBV9, with TRBD1 identical over 7 bases. With V trimmed by 3 bases and J by 2 bases, 8 bases remained unmatched. The length of the CDR3 is 17 residues. CDR1 and CDR2 (germline): SGDLS, YYNGEE. The CDR3 region has the DNA TGTGCCAGCAGCGCAGGGGACAGACTTCCCTATAATTCACCCCTCCACTTT. This translates into CASSAGDRLPYNSPLHF.

The CDR3 DNA reads TGTGCCAGCAGGGACAGGGGACTAGCGGGATACAATGAGCAGTTCTTC. This encodes CASRDRGLAGYNEQFF. This sequence joins TRBV27 and TRBJ2-1; 13 nucleotides match TRBD2. V lost 6 bases to trimming and J lost 4 bases; unmatched junction nucleotides: 6. CDR1 and CDR2 (germline): MNHEY, SMNVEV (reference sequence). The CDR3 runs to 16 residues.

V and J are TRBV19 and TRBJ1-5; 7 bases map to TRBD1. CDR1 is LNHDA, CDR2 SQIVND, per germline (reference sequence). After removal of 3 bases from V and 3 bases from J, the junction contained 5 bases not matched to a gene. The CDR3 loop spans 15 amino acids. This CDR3 reads CASSIYGTDNQPQHF. In nucleotides, the CDR3 is TGTGCCAGTAGTATTTACGGGACAGACAATCAGCCCCAGCATTTT.

The chain joins TRBV7-3 to TRBJ2-1, with TRBD1 as a possible D gene (6 bases). This CDR3 spans 15 amino acids. V was trimmed by 2 bases and J by 7 bases, leaving 15 bases between them. In germline, CDR1 is SGHTA, CDR2 FQGTGA. CDR3 sequence reads: CASSLQGRGINEQFF. DNA for the CDR3: TGTGCCAGCAGCTTACAAGGAAGGGGGATAAATGAGCAGTTCTTC.

This rearrangement joins TRBV6-1 to TRBJ2-3; TRBD2 matches at 16 bases. Germline CDR1 is MNHNS and CDR2 is SASEGT. This CDR3 has 17 amino acids. Trimming took 0 bases from V and 9 from J; bases not matched to a gene: 6. The CDR3 loop is CASSEAGLAGGPGTQYF. The CDR3 DNA is TGTGCCAGCAGTGAAGCGGGACTAGCGGGAGGGCCGGGGACGCAGTATTTT.

This clone was detected a few times. The gene calls are TRBV2 and TRBJ1-2; 9 positions agree with TRBD1. Germline-derived CDR1 and CDR2 are SNHLY and FYNNEI. The CDR3 loop spans 16 amino acids. The V segment lost 7 bases and the J segment 6 bases; nucleotides outside the gene matches: 15. The CDR3 bases are TGTGCCAGCAACTCCCTCATGGGACAGGGTGCGAATGGCTACACCTTC. Protein sequence: CASNSLMGQGANGYTF.

The sample holds one count of this clone. The chain carries TRBV2 and TRBJ1-4; D not resolved. This CDR3 contains 14 residues. The germline V gene has CDR1 SNHLY and CDR2 FYNNEI. Trimming removed 3 bases from V and 8 bases from J, with 13 bases in between. The CDR3, as DNA: TGTGCCAGCAGTGAGGAGGCGGTCGAGGAAAAACTGTTTTTT. It codes for CASSEEAVEEKLFF.